The next 18 T cell receptor beta chains were all read from a single sample in a study of blood T cell repertoires in COVID-19. Sequencing was performed with immunoSEQ multiplex PCR; in TCRdb, only in-frame clones are kept and a portion is missing. The sample lists some 74,000 clones; roughly 80% were seen once. The specimen sequenced was peripheral blood. Receptor source: a woman at least 80 years old with active or convalescent COVID-19.

Only one count was recorded for this clone. The chain couples TRBV28 to TRBJ1-3; D possibly corresponds to TRBD1 (5 bases). From germline, CDR1 is MDHEN and CDR2 SYDVKM. Trimming took 6 bases from V and 0 from J, leaving 12 bases between them. CDR3 length equals 15 residues. CDR3 DNA: TGTGCCAGCAGCCGACAGCCCATCTCTGGAAACACCATATATTTT. Its translation: CASSRQPISGNTIYF. Looking up the rest from reference TRBV28 and TRBJ1-3 gives the full variable domain: DVKVTQSSRYLVKRTGEKVFLECVQDMDHENMFWYRQDPGLGLRLIYFSYDVKMKEKGDIPEGYSVSREKKERFSLILESASTNQTSMYLCASSRQPISGNTIYFGEGSWLTVV.

V usage is TRBV4-3 and J usage is TRBJ1-2; 7 bases map to TRBD1. The V gene end was trimmed by 0 bases and the J gene end by 2 bases; junction bases not matched to a gene: 3. CDR1 is LGHNA, CDR2 YSLEER, per germline. The CDR3 loop spans 15 amino acids. The CDR3, as DNA: TGCGCCAGCAGCCAAGAGCCCAGGGGGAACTATGGCTACACCTTC. As protein: CASSQEPRGNYGYTF.

The CDR3 bases are TGTGCCAGCAGCTTGCGGGGAAGCACCGGGGAGCTGTTTTTT. As protein: CASSLRGSTGELFF. The chain carries TRBV11-3 and TRBJ2-2, with TRBD2 as a possible D gene (6 bases). The CDR3 covers 14 residues. Germline assignment: CDR1 SGHNT and CDR2 YENEEA. Trimming shortened V by 3 bases and J by 4 bases, and 9 bases separated the two germline ends.

The chain recombines TRBV3-1 (or the pseudogene TRBV3-2) with TRBJ2-1, with D perhaps matching TRBD2 (5 bases). The CDR3 length is 18 residues. Between the trimmed V and J ends, which lost 0 bases and 2 bases, there was a span of 17 bases. CDR1 and CDR2 (germline): LGHDT, YNNKEL (reference sequence). CDR3 bases: TGTGCCAGCAGCCAAGATCACGGCGGGCCAGGCCCCTACAATGAGCAGTTCTTC. Residues: CASSQDHGGPGPYNEQFF.

The chain uses TRBV5-5 and TRBJ2-7; D is undetermined. Per the germline V gene, CDR1 is SGHKS and CDR2 is YYEKEE (reference sequence). V lost 0 bases and J 2 bases, leaving 6 bases between the germline ends. The CDR3 contains 13 residues. DNA for the CDR3: TGTGCCAGCAGCTTGGCCGAGACCTACGAGCAGTACTTC. It specifies CASSLAETYEQYF.

CDR3 in amino acids: CASTSPRGYSSYNEQFF. In DNA, the CDR3 is TGTGCCAGCACCTCCCCCAGGGGGTACAGCTCCTACAATGAGCAGTTCTTC. This chain uses TRBV27 with TRBJ2-1; 7 nucleotides line up with TRBD1. Germline trimming cut 7 bases from V and 0 bases from J; bases unmatched to any gene: 12. From germline, CDR1 is MNHEY and CDR2 SMNVEV (reference sequence). This CDR3 is 17 amino acids long.

CDR3 protein: CASTSGYQEQYF. In DNA form, the CDR3 reads TGTGCCAGCACCTCCGGGTACCAAGAGCAGTACTTC. The V call is TRBV7-9, the J call TRBJ2-7, with D unresolved. The V end was cut by 7 bases, the J end by 7 bases, with 14 bases between. This CDR3 is built from 12 residues. Germline V CDR1 and CDR2: SEHNR, FQNEAQ (reference sequence).

The CDR3 reads CASSPIDRAGNTEAFF. In DNA form, the CDR3 reads TGTGCCAGCTCACCGATAGACAGGGCAGGGAACACTGAAGCTTTCTTT. The chain uses TRBV18 and TRBJ1-1; 7 bases agree with TRBD1. Germline lookup yields CDR1 KGHSH and CDR2 LQKENI. The CDR3 sequence is 16 residues long. Trimming took 3 bases from V and 1 from J; bases not matched to a gene: 8.

This chain connects TRBV3-1 (or the pseudogene TRBV3-2) to TRBJ2-7, with 12 bases that match TRBD1. Germline CDR1 and CDR2: LGHDT and YNNKEL (reference sequence). With 4 bases clipped from V and 0 bases from J, the junction kept 16 bases outside the gene matches. This CDR3 has 20 amino acids. In DNA form, the CDR3 reads TGTGCCAGCAGCCCGCACCCGGGACAGGGGGCTATCCTGTCCTCCTACGAGCAGTACTTC. Its translation is CASSPHPGQGAILSSYEQYF.

This chain connects TRBV4-3 to TRBJ2-2, with 7 nucleotides matching TRBD2. V was pared by 0 bases and J by 3 bases, with 10 bases of the junction left unmatched. CDR1 and CDR2 from the germline V gene are LGHNA and YSLEER. The CDR3 runs 18 residues. The CDR3 loop is CASSQDWTSGGYTGELFF. DNA of the CDR3: TGCGCCAGCAGCCAAGATTGGACCTCGGGGGGATACACCGGGGAGCTGTTTTTT.

In this sample, this clone turned up a few times. This chain links TRBV24-1 with TRBJ1-5, with TRBD1 matching over 8 bases. V trimming: 5 bases; J trimming: 2 bases; junction bases outside the gene matches: 10. The CDR3 loop spans 17 amino acids. The germline gives CDR1 KGHDR, CDR2 SFDVKD. The CDR3 loop reads CATSAGQANRGNQPQHF. The CDR3 DNA reads TGTGCCACCAGTGCGGGACAGGCCAATAGGGGCAATCAGCCCCAGCATTTT.

This sequence joins TRBV6-1 and TRBJ2-3; no clear D. Germline V gene data show CDR1 as MNHNS and CDR2 as SASEGT. The CDR3 is made up of 15 amino acids. V lost 2 bases and J lost 2, with 11 bases in between. The CDR3 loop reads CASSEYEYSTDTQYF. The CDR3 DNA follows: TGTGCCAGCAGTGAATACGAGTACTCCACAGATACGCAGTATTTT.

This rearrangement joins TRBV9 to TRBJ2-1; D is possibly TRBD2 (6 bases). Germline CDR1 and CDR2: SGDLS and YYNGEE. Trimming left V 2 bases short and J 2 bases short, with 11 bases between. CDR3 length: 15 amino acids. Written as DNA, the CDR3 is TGTGCCAGCAGCGTGGGGCGGGGAACCTACAATGAGCAGTTCTTC. Translating gives CASSVGRGTYNEQFF.

This chain connects TRBV7-3 to TRBJ2-1; TRBD1 matches at 8 bases. Trimming cost V 5 bases and J 6 bases; bases outside gene matches: 15. CDR3 length: 17 amino acids. Germline assignment: CDR1 SGHTA and CDR2 FQGTGA. The CDR3 coding sequence is TGTGCCAGCAGCCTTCAGGGGGCGCTTGTAGGGAGCAATGAGCAGTTCTTC. Protein: CASSLQGALVGSNEQFF.

The chain employs TRBV7-8 and TRBJ2-3; 9 nucleotides agree with TRBD1. The ends lost 4 bases at V and 3 bases at J; junction bases unmatched: 2. CDR1 is SGHVS, CDR2 FQNEAQ, per germline. The CDR3 is 14 amino acids. For the CDR3, the DNA is TGTGCCAGCAGCTCCGGACAGGGGACAGATACGCAGTATTTT. Amino acids: CASSSGQGTDTQYF.

J is TRBJ2-1 and V is TRBV29-1, with 8 bases lining up with TRBD2. This CDR3 spans 12 amino acids. J gave up 9 bases and V 2 bases, and 3 bases lay outside the gene matches. Germline CDR1 SQVTM, CDR2 ANQGSEA. The DNA of the CDR3 is TGCAGCGTTGAACGTAGCGGGATTGAGCAGTTCTTC. Amino acid sequence: CSVERSGIEQFF.

V usage is TRBV6-2 or TRBV6-3 and J usage is TRBJ2-7; 7 positions agree with TRBD2. Looked up from germline, CDR1 is MNHEY and CDR2 is SVGEGT. The CDR3 spans 14 residues. V trimming: 4 bases; J trimming: 0 bases; junction bases outside the gene matches: 3. CDR3 nucleotide sequence: TGTGCCAGCAGTTCTGGCGGGGGCTCCTACGAGCAGTACTTC. Translation: CASSSGGGSYEQYF.

The V and J genes are TRBV6-2 or TRBV6-3 and TRBJ1-3, with no clear D. The germline CDR1 and CDR2 sequences are MNHEY and SVGEGT. The CDR3 runs to 14 residues. Trimming removed 2 bases at V and 5 bases at J, with 10 bases between. The CDR3 region is CASSYGSFRNTIYF. The CDR3 DNA is TGTGCCAGCAGTTACGGCTCCTTCCGAAACACCATATATTTT.